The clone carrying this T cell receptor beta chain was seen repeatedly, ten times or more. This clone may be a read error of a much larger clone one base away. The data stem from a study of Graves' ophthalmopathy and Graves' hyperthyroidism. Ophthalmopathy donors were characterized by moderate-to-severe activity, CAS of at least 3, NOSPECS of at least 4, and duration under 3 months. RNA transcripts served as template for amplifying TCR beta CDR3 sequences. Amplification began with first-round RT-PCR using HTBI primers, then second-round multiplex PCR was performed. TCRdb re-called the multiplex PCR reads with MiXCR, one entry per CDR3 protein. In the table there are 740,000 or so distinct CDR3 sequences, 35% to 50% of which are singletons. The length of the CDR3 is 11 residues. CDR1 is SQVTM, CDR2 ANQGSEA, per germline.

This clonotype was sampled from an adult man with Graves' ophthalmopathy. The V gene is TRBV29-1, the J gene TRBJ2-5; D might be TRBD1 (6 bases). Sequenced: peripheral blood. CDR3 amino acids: CAQGIGETQYF. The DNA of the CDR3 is TGCGCACAGGGCATTGGGGAGACCCAGTACTTC.